This record looks at one TCR beta chain sequence and its context. Here immunoSEQ multiplex PCR was the method, and the copy in TCRdb shows in-frame clones only, minus some. This sample has roughly 100,000 clones; around nine tenths occur once, and the top ten carry under 2.5%. This specimen belongs to a study of blood T cell repertoires in COVID-19. Study at large: Nucleic acid was either cDNA or gDNA, and it came from T cells, B-cell-depleted T cells, or PBMCs.

From germline, CDR1 is LGHDT and CDR2 YNNKEL (reference sequence). The CDR3 has 15 amino acids. V was shortened by 0 bases and J by 4 bases, with 10 bases between the two germline ends. J is TRBJ1-5 and V is TRBV3-1 (or the pseudogene TRBV3-2); possible D gene TRBD1, 6 bases. The TCR comes from a man aged 50 to 59 with active COVID-19. The sequencing input was peripheral blood. The CDR3 reads CASSQDPGTNQPQHF. The CDR3 bases are TGTGCCAGCAGCCAAGATCCCGGGACAAATCAGCCCCAGCATTTT.